These 2 T cell receptor beta chains share one sample of origin, sequenced in a study of CD8 T cells in ankylosing spondylitis. Via MiXCR, TCRdb re-called the 5' RACE reads, giving one row per CDR3 protein. The sample lists about 140,000 distinct CDR3 sequences, 6.5% to 8.5% occurring once. Sequenced input: synovial fluid, either unsorted or a sorted T cell fraction (not recorded which). The receptors derive from a male donor with ankylosing spondylitis.

In its sample, this clonotype was seen a few times. DNA of the CDR3: TGTGCCAGCAGCCCTAGCGGGAGGGACGATACGCAGTATTTT. Translating it yields CASSPSGRDDTQYF. The V call is TRBV7-2, the J call TRBJ2-3; 12 positions match TRBD2. This CDR3 contains 14 residues. The V and J ends lost 5 bases and 6 bases, in that order; junction bases with no gene match: 3. CDR1 SGHTA and CDR2 FQGNSA come from the germline V gene.

This clonotype was recorded many times. This chain uses TRBV6-1 with TRBJ1-4, with 8 bases matching TRBD1. The CDR3 sequence is 18 residues long. Per germline, CDR1 MNHNS and CDR2 SASEGT. V lost 5 bases and J lost 5; bases outside the gene matches: 16. CDR3 region: CASSQRPAGQGRNEKLFF. The CDR3 coding sequence is TGTGCCAGCAGTCAAAGGCCGGCCGGACAGGGACGCAATGAAAAACTGTTTTTT.